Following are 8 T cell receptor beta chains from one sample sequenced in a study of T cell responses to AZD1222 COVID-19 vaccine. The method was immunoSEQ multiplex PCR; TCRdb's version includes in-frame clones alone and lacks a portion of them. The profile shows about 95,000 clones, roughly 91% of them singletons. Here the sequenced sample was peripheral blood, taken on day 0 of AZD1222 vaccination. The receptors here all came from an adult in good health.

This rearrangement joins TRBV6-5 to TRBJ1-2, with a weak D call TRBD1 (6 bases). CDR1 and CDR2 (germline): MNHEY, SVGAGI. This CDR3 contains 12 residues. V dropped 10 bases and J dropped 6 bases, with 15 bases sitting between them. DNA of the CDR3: TGTGCCATCCTCGACAGGAGAGATGGCTACACCTTC. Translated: CAILDRRDGYTF.

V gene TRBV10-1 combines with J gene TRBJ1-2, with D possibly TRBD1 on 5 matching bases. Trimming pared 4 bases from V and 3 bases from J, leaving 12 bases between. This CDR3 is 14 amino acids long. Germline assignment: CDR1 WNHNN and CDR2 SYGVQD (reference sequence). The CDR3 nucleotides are TGCGCCAGCAGTGTTCGGGGCGCCCACTATGGCTACACCTTC. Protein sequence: CASSVRGAHYGYTF.

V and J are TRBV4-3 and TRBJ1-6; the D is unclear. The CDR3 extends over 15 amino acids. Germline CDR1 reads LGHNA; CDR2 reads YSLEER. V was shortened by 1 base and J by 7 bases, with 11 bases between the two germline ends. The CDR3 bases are TGCGCCAGCAGCCAAGTAGGCGCCGGGAATTCACCCCTCCACTTT. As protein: CASSQVGAGNSPLHF.

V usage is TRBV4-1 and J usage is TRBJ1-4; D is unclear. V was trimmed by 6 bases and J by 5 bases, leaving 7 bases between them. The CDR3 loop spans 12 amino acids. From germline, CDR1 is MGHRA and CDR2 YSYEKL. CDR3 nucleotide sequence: TGCGCCAGCAGTACGAAAAATGAAAAACTGTTTTTT. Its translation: CASSTKNEKLFF.

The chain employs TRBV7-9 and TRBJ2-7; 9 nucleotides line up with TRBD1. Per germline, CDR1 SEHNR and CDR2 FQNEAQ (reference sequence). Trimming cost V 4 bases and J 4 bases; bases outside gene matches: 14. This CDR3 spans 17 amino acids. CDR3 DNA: TGTGCCAGCAGCTCTGGCACGACCCGGGACAGGGCGTACGAGCAGTACTTC. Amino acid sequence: CASSSGTTRDRAYEQYF.

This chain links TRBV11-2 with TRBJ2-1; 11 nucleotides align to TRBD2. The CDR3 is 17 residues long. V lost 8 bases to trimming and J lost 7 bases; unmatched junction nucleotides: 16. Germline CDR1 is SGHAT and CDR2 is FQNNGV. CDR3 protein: CASELAGGQIFRNEQFF. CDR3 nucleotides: TGTGCCAGCGAATTAGCGGGGGGGCAAATCTTCAGGAATGAGCAGTTCTTC.

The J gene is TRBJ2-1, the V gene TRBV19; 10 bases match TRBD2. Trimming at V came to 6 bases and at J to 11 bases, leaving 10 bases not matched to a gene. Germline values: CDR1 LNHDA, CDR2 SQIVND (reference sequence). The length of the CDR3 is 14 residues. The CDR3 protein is CASSDIGLADKQFF. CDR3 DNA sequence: TGTGCCAGTAGCGACATAGGACTAGCGGATAAGCAGTTCTTC.

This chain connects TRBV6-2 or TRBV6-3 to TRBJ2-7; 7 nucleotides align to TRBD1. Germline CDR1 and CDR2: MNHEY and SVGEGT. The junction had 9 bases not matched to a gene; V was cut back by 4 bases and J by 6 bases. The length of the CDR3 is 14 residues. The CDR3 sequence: CASSSRQGYSEQYF. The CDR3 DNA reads TGTGCCAGCAGTTCGCGACAGGGTTACAGCGAGCAGTACTTC.